A selection of T cell receptor beta chains follows, all from one sample in a study of blood T cell repertoires in COVID-19. Clones were read by immunoSEQ multiplex PCR, and TCRdb kept only the in-frame ones, dropping some. This sample carries 300,000 to 400,000 clones, around 91% of them seen once, and the ten largest clones take under 3.5%. The sequenced sample was peripheral blood. The receptors derive from a young woman who had recovered from COVID-19. The CDR3 runs from the conserved cysteine through the conserved F or W. The D gene is left open where the match is weak. Only part of the rows carry a size: once, few, many, or a class if the clone is expanded.

j_call,d_call,clone_size,v_call,cdr3_aa,cdr3_nt
TRBJ2-1,TRBD1,.,TRBV5-5,CASSSTGAPYNEQFF,TGTGCCAGCAGTTCGACAGGGGCACCGTACAATGAGCAGTTCTTC
TRBJ2-1,TRBD2,.,TRBV7-9,CASSSFSGSRYEQFF,TGTGCCAGCAGCTCCTTTAGCGGGAGTAGGTATGAGCAGTTCTTC
TRBJ2-5,TRBD2,.,TRBV2,CASSDPRTSGRGETQYF,TGTGCCAGCAGTGATCCCAGAACTAGCGGGAGGGGGGAGACCCAGTACTTC
TRBJ1-4,TRBD1,.,TRBV7-2,CASSSMTGGLGEKLFF,TGTGCCAGCAGCTCGATGACAGGGGGTTTGGGTGAAAAACTGTTTTTT
TRBJ1-4,.,.,TRBV5-6,CASSLKGSGKLFF,TGTGCCAGCAGCTTGAAGGGTTCAGGGAAACTGTTTTTT
TRBJ1-5,.,.,TRBV3-1/TRBV3-2,CASSEQGQPQHF,TGTGCCAGCAGCGAACAGGGTCAGCCCCAGCATTTT
TRBJ2-5,TRBD2,.,TRBV9,CASSVGIRTGGGQETQYF,TGTGCCAGCAGCGTAGGTATCCGGACGGGAGGTGGCCAAGAGACCCAGTACTTC
TRBJ2-1,.,once,TRBV14,CASSQTGNEQFF,TGTGCCAGCAGCCAAACGGGGAATGAGCAGTTCTTC
TRBJ1-4,TRBD1,.,TRBV7-2,CASSPLGTANEKLFF,TGTGCCAGCAGCCCCCTCGGGACAGCTAATGAAAAACTGTTTTTT
TRBJ2-3,TRBD1,.,TRBV5-1,CASSRTGGTDTQYF,TGCGCCAGCAGCCGTACAGGGGGTACAGATACGCAGTATTTT
TRBJ2-1,.,.,TRBV12-5,CASGLAGPYNEQFF,TGTGCTAGTGGTTTAGCAGGGCCCTACAATGAGCAGTTCTTC
TRBJ1-2,.,.,TRBV5-4,CASSLSLSGYTF,TGTGCCAGCAGCTTATCTTTGAGTGGCTACACCTTC
TRBJ1-2,.,.,TRBV24-1,CATSDLGQRGYTF,TGTGCCACCAGTGATCTTGGACAGAGAGGCTACACCTTC